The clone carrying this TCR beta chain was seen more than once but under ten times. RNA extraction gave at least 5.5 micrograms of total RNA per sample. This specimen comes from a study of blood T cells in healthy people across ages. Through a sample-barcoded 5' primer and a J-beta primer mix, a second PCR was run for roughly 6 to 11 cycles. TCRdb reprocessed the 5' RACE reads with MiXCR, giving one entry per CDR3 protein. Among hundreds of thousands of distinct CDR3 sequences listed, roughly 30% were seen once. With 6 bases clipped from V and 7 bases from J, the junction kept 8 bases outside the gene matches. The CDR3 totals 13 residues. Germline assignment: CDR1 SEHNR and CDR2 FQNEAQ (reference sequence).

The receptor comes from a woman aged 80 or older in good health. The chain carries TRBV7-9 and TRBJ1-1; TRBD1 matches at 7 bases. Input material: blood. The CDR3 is CASSPGTEVEAFF. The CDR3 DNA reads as TGTGCCAGCAGTCCAGGGACAGAAGTTGAAGCTTTCTTT.